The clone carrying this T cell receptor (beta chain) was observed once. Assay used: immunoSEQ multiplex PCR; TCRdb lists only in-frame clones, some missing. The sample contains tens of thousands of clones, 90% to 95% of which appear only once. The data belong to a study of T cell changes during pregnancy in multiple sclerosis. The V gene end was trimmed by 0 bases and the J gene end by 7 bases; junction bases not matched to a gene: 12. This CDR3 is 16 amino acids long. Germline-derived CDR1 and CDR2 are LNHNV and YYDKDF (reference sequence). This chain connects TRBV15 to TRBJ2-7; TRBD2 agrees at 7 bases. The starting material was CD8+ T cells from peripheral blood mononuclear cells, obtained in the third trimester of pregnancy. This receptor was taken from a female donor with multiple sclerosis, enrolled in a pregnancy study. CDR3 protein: CATSRDMGLIRGEQYF. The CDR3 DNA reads TGTGCCACCAGCAGAGATATGGGACTAATAAGAGGTGAGCAGTACTTC.